This TCR beta chain was identified in a study of regulatory and conventional T cells in RAG deficiency. Assay: immunoSEQ multiplex PCR; the TCRdb copy retains only in-frame clones and omits some. The profile shows approximately 10,000 clones, roughly 95% of them singletons. The germline gives CDR1 MNHEY, CDR2 SVGAGI. This CDR3 contains 13 residues. The J segment lost 10 bases and the V segment lost 8 bases, leaving 11 bases of the junction unmatched. General study points: Other subsets showed approximately 10-fold reductions, but Treg unique TCR beta sequences fell about 92-fold in these patients. Shorter CDR3s in all patient subsets; >85% Treg-Tconv overlap in Omenn.

To note about this clone: Antigen unknown.

The sorted regulatory T cells were CD4+, CD25-high and CD127-low, with genomic DNA sequenced. In addition, the sample was reused for a study of regulatory T cells. That investigation notes: Amplification used 52 TRBV primers and 13 TRBJ primers. Skewed V and J usage and few unique V-J pairs marked patient repertoires, most in Tregs.

Sequencing was carried out using CD127- CD25+ CD4+ Tregs sorted from blood. This rearrangement joins TRBV6-5 to TRBJ2-1; 7 bases are a match to TRBD2. This sequence originates from a human donor in good health. DNA for the CDR3: TGTGCCAGCGCCTCCGGGGCGCGGGGGGAGCAGTTCTTC. This sequence encodes CASASGARGEQFF.